Below, 5 T cell receptor beta chains from the same sample are listed, as sequenced in a study of shared clonotypes between healthy human individuals. Selected positively for CCR7 and CD45RO-negative, naive CD8 cells excluded terminally differentiated effector memory CD45RA+ cells. The data were produced by immunoSEQ multiplex PCR, yet TCRdb's version contains in-frame clones alone and is incomplete. The table has some 2 million clones, approximately 94% seen once. The specimen sequenced was naive CD8+ T cells sorted from blood. The receptor set was obtained from a man younger than 30 in good health.

This clone has only one observation. The chain is built from TRBV10-3 and TRBJ2-7; 7 bases agree with TRBD2. Looked up from germline, CDR1 is ENHRY and CDR2 is SYGVKD. Germline trimming cut 11 bases from V and 2 bases from J; bases unmatched to any gene: 9. The CDR3 loop spans 13 amino acids. CDR3 sequence reads: CAGGGGGAYEQYF. DNA of the CDR3: TGTGCCGGAGGTGGGGGGGGAGCCTACGAGCAGTACTTC.

This clone appeared a few times. This chain links TRBV6-5 with TRBJ1-6; D is undetermined. Germline V CDR1 and CDR2: MNHEY, SVGAGI. Trimming cost V 0 bases and J 7 bases, with 10 bases left between them. The CDR3 runs 15 residues. The CDR3 DNA is TGTGCCAGCAGTTACTCGAGCGGGGTCAATTCACCCCTCCACTTT. Its protein product is CASSYSSGVNSPLHF.

The chain links TRBV4-3 to TRBJ2-1; D call uncertain. The CDR3 consists of 14 residues. Germline CDR1 reads LGHNA; CDR2 reads YSLEER. V was pared by 0 bases and J by 8 bases, with 11 bases between. CDR3 sequence: CASSQELGTDEQFF. DNA for the CDR3: TGCGCCAGCAGCCAAGAGCTCGGTACGGATGAGCAGTTCTTC.

The chain recombines TRBV9 with TRBJ2-7; tentatively, D is TRBD1 (6 bases). CDR3 length: 14 residues. Between the trimmed V and J ends, which lost 0 bases and 6 bases, there was a span of 13 bases. CDR1 and CDR2 (germline): SGDLS, YYNGEE. In DNA form, the CDR3 reads TGTGCCAGCAGCGTAGGGGGCCAGGGGTCCGAGCAGTACTTC. Its protein product is CASSVGGQGSEQYF. Full variable domain (missing parts from reference TRBV9 and TRBJ2-7): DSGVTQTPKHLITATGQRVTLRCSPRSGDLSVYWYQQSLDQGLQFLIQYYNGEERAKGNILERFSAQQFPDLHSELNLSSLELGDSALYFCASSVGGQGSEQYFGPGTRLTVT.

This clone was detected once. V gene TRBV5-1 combines with J gene TRBJ2-7, with 8 bases identical to TRBD1. V lost 0 bases to trimming and J lost 5 bases; unmatched junction nucleotides: 10. From germline, CDR1 is SGHRS and CDR2 YFSETQ. The CDR3 is made up of 16 amino acids. In DNA form, the CDR3 reads TGCGCCAGCAGCTTGGACGACAGGGGCTCGAAAAACGAGCAGTACTTC. This translates into CASSLDDRGSKNEQYF.